These T cell receptor beta chains were read from a single sample in a study of cytomegalovirus exposure and HLA in healthy donors. The data were produced by immunoSEQ multiplex PCR, yet TCRdb's version contains in-frame clones alone and is incomplete. The sample records 75,000 to 100,000 clones, around 77% being singletons. The sample taken for sequencing was PBMCs. All receptors derive from a man aged 40-49 years in good health and CMV-seronegative. The CDR3 runs from the conserved cysteine through the conserved F or W.

>TRBV4-1|TRBJ2-6
CASSQRAWSAGDSGANVLTF
>TRBV27|TRBJ2-3
CASSQPGGTQYF
>TRBV5-6|TRBJ2-1
CASSPRDGSYYNEQFF
>TRBV15|TRBJ2-3
CATSRDQDGSGRADTQYF
>TRBV5-1|TRBJ2-1
CASSPSGGYYNEQFF
>TRBV2|TRBJ2-2
CASSRSGGRGANTGELFF
>TRBV2|TRBJ2-2
CASTPFTGANTGELFF
>TRBV7-3|TRBJ2-1
CASSQGGTGGSYNEQFF
>TRBV2|TRBJ2-1
CASSDLDYNGEQFF
>TRBV5-6|TRBJ1-5
CASSPQGRNQPQHF
>TRBV6-1|TRBJ2-5
CASSDAGGVEETQYF
>TRBV14|TRBJ1-1
CASSQTGLNTEAFF
>TRBV28|TRBJ2-1
CASSVAGDEQFF
>TRBV19|TRBJ1-6
CASSIVNRANSPLHF
>TRBV2|TRBJ2-6
CASSEAGQGLGGANVLTF
>TRBV27|TRBJ2-1
CASGGTSGGPTYNEQFF
>TRBV30|TRBJ1-1
CAWSGGVGFVKPHTEAFF
>TRBV18|TRBJ2-7
CASSPPSRSYEQYF
>TRBV13|TRBJ1-1
CASSLVGGQGDMNTEAFF
>TRBV12-5|TRBJ1-6
CASGLATRDKSSYNSPLHF
>TRBV10-3|TRBJ2-3
CALQPGQGGTDTQYF
>TRBV5-4|TRBJ2-1
CASSPAGSSGRNEQFF
>TRBV28|TRBJ2-7
CASSPGQATYEQYF
>TRBV6-5|TRBJ1-1
CASSLTGGTEAFF
>TRBV6-1|TRBJ2-7
CASSEFMQASSYEQYF
>TRBV2|TRBJ2-4
CASSPPGTGGLAKNIQYF
>TRBV15|TRBJ2-7
CATSRDPKGLASYEQYF
>TRBV28|TRBJ1-6
CASRPITGSPNSPLHF
>TRBV5-6|TRBJ2-2
CASSSLGGSDTGELFF
>TRBV19|TRBJ2-1
CASTGSSYNEQFF
>TRBV5-6|TRBJ2-7
CASSLRPPGTGVSSYEQYF
>TRBV7-8|TRBJ1-3
CASSSTAGNTIYF
>TRBV2|TRBJ2-3
CASSGTSGGPSTDTQYF
>TRBV2|TRBJ2-1
CASVQLAGGPGVQFF
>TRBV10-3|TRBJ2-1
CAISGRVHEQFF
>TRBV11-2|TRBJ1-2
CASSLSGGGVYGYTF
>TRBV28|TRBJ2-7
CASSLERQSYEQYF
>TRBV30|TRBJ2-2
CACPAPRGLAGELFF
>TRBV28|TRBJ2-1
CASRSTSGGADEQFF
>TRBV6-1|TRBJ2-1
CAPKGESTGEQFF
>TRBV6-5|TRBJ2-7
CASRRGQAYEQYF
>TRBV28|TRBJ1-5
CASSQTGGGQPQHF
>TRBV6-1|TRBJ1-6
CASSWGGTYNSPLHF
>TRBV18|TRBJ1-2
CASSPGAGGYGYTF
>TRBV28|TRBJ1-5
CASSLATGESQPQHF
>TRBV6-1|TRBJ1-4
CASSEQFRLPRGNEKLFF
>TRBV6-1|TRBJ1-5
CASRTGQGGGQPQHF
>TRBV30|TRBJ1-2
CAWSGRGAHYGYTF
>TRBV5-1|TRBJ2-7
CASSPGTSGTAYEQYF
>TRBV5-4|TRBJ2-2
CASSRQGTGELFF
>TRBV11-2|TRBJ2-1
CASSPPAAERFF
>TRBV5-8|TRBJ1-5
CASSLIPGGQPQHF
>TRBV28|TRBJ1-2
CASSLPRGDAGYGYTF
>TRBV19|TRBJ2-1
CASSISGRTYNEQFF
>TRBV28|TRBJ1-2
CASRATGSGQYGYTF